This is a list of T cell receptor beta chains from one sample in a study of T cell responses to AZD1222 COVID-19 vaccine. Profiled with immunoSEQ multiplex PCR; TCRdb holds only in-frame clones, not every one. Of roughly 97,000 clones listed, roughly 88% are singletons. Sample: peripheral blood, taken on day 0 of AZD1222 vaccination. The origin of the receptors is an adult in good health. The CDR3 runs from the conserved cysteine through the conserved F or W.

j_gene,v_gene,CDR3aa
TRBJ2-1,TRBV13,CASSLASNEQFF
TRBJ2-2,TRBV27,CASSFVGGSTGELFF
TRBJ2-5,TRBV11-2,CASSLPGQGQETQYF
TRBJ1-1,TRBV28,CASSLLGKAFF
TRBJ1-4,TRBV4-2,CASSQDRPNEKLFF
TRBJ2-3,TRBV9,CASSVRELYGDTQYF
TRBJ1-5,TRBV19,CASRVTNSNQPQHF
TRBJ1-6,TRBV6-6,CASSLGQFMRIHNSPLHF
TRBJ2-7,TRBV11-2,CASSFSSDQDEQYF
TRBJ1-2,TRBV11-2,CASSLDYRGGYGYTF
TRBJ2-7,TRBV2,CASGGGGEQYF
TRBJ1-1,TRBV7-6,CASSPGGPYTEAFF
TRBJ2-7,TRBV5-1,CASSTGGDGEQYF
TRBJ2-4,TRBV11-3,CASSYSSSGLAKNIQYF
TRBJ1-4,TRBV6-1,CASSEGGQGYEKLFF
TRBJ1-5,TRBV6-5,CASRKQGWGNQPQHF
TRBJ2-1,TRBV28,CASSLLAGGRTFF
TRBJ1-1,TRBV27,CASSLTRWNTEAFF
TRBJ1-2,TRBV5-6,CASSLSQLYGYTF
TRBJ2-3,TRBV7-6,CASSLAGTANTDTQYF
TRBJ1-1,TRBV5-4,CASSLAAGNMNTEAFF
TRBJ1-5,TRBV24-1,CATSEAGNQPQHF
TRBJ2-7,TRBV30,CAWSVGQHYEQYF
TRBJ1-6,TRBV27,CASRYPGQGNSPLHF
TRBJ2-3,TRBV7-2,CASSHLASSLADTQYF
TRBJ1-3,TRBV28,CASSGSAGGENTIYF
TRBJ2-7,TRBV2,CASSGGAPYEQYF
TRBJ1-2,TRBV19,CASRLSEVEANYGYTF
TRBJ2-2,TRBV11-2,CASRQESRHTGELFF
TRBJ1-1,TRBV7-2,CASSLLGQNTEAFF
TRBJ1-2,TRBV2,CASRGTAFNYGYTF
TRBJ2-5,TRBV2,CASSRGLAETQYF
TRBJ1-6,TRBV4-1,CASSQEVDRGIYNSPLHF
TRBJ1-2,TRBV15,CATSRDPTGSRNYGYTF
TRBJ2-7,TRBV6-2/TRBV6-3,CASSYTYEQYF
TRBJ1-2,TRBV25-1,CASSEFGGLAYGYTF
TRBJ1-4,TRBV6-1,CASSAHSPTNEKLFF
TRBJ1-5,TRBV18,CASSAGLSNQPQHF
TRBJ2-7,TRBV5-5,CASSLGPQYEQYF
TRBJ1-2,TRBV10-3,CAISEGGAGGYTF
TRBJ1-1,TRBV30,CAWSPLRDSNTEAFF
TRBJ1-5,TRBV6-4,CASSESGGNQPQHF
TRBJ2-2,TRBV7-2,CASSSGTSVGGELFF
TRBJ2-1,TRBV4-1,CASSPVGQKSYNEQFF
TRBJ1-1,TRBV6-5,CASSYWGVEDTEAFF
TRBJ1-1,TRBV5-5,CASSLLAATEAFF
TRBJ2-2,TRBV19,CASSPRSNEDTGELFF